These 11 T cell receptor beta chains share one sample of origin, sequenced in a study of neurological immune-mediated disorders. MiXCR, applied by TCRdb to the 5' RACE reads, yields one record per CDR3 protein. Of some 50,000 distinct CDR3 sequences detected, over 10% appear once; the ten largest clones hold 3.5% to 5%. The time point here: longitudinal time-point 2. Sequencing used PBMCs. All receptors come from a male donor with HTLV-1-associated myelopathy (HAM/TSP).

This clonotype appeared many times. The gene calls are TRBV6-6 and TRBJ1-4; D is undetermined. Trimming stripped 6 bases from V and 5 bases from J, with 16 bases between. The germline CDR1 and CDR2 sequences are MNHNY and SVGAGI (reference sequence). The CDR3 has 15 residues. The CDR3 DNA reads TGTGCCAGCAGCCCTAGGACCCGGGCCAATGAAAAACTGTTTTTT. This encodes CASSPRTRANEKLFF.

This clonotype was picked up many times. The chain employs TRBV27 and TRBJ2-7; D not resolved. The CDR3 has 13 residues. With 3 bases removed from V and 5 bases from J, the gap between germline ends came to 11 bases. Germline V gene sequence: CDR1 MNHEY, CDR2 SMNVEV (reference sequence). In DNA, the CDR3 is TGTGCCAGCAGTTTCTGGCCTGGGAACGAGCAGTACTTC. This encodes CASSFWPGNEQYF.

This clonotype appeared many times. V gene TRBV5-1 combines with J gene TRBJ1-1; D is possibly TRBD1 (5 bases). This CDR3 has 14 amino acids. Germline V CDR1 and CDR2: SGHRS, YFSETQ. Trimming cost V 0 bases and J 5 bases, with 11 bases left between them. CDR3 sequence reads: CASSLAAGTTEAFF. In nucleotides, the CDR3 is TGCGCCAGCAGCTTGGCGGCAGGGACGACTGAAGCTTTCTTT.

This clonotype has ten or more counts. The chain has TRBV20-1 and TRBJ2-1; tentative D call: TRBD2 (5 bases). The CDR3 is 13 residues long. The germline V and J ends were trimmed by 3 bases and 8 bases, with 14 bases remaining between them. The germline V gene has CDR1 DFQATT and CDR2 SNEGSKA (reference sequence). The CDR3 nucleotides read TGCAGTGCTAGCCTAGGCGCGGGCGATGAGCAGTTCTTC. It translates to CSASLGAGDEQFF.

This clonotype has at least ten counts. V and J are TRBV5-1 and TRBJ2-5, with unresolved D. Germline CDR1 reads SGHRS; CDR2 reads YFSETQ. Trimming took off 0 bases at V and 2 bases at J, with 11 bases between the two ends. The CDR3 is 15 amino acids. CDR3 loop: CASSLEVRSQETQYF. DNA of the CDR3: TGCGCCAGCAGCTTGGAGGTCAGGTCACAAGAGACCCAGTACTTC.

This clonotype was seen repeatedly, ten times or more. CDR3 nucleotides: TGTGCCAGCAGCCCAAATAATTCACCCCTCCACTTT. Protein sequence: CASSPNNSPLHF. V usage is TRBV12-3 or TRBV12-4 and J usage is TRBJ1-6; D remains unclear. This CDR3 has 12 amino acids. V was pared by 6 bases and J by 5 bases, with 5 bases between.

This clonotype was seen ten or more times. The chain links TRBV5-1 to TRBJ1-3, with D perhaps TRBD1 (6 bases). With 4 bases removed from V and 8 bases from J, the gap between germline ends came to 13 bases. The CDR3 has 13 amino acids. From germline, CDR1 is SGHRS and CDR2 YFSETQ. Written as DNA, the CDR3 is TGCGCCAGCAGCGCAGGGGTTTCGGACACCATATATTTT. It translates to CASSAGVSDTIYF.

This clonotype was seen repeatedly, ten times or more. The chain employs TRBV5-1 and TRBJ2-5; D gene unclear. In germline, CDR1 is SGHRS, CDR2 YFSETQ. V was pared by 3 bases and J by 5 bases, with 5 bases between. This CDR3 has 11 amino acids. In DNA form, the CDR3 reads TGCGCCAGCAGCTCCTCGGAGACCCAGTACTTC. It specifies CASSSSETQYF.

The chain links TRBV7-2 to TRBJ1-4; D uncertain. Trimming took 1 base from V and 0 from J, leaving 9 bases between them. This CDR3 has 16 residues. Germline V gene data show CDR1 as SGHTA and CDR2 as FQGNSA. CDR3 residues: CASSLGGRTTNEKLFF. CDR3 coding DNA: TGTGCCAGCAGCTTAGGTGGTAGAACAACTAATGAAAAACTGTTTTTT.

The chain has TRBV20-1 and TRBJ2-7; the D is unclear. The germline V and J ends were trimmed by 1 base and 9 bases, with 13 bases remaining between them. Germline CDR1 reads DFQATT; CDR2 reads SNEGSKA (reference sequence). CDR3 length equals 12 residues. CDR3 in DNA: TGCAGTGCTAGAGGTTTTGGGGATGTGCAGTACTTC. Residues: CSARGFGDVQYF.

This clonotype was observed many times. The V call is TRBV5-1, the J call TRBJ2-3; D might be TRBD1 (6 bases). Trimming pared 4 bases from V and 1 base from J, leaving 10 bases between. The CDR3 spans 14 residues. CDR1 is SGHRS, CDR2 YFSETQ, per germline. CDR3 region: CASSRRQGTDTQYF. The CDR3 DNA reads TGCGCCAGCAGCAGGAGACAGGGCACAGATACGCAGTATTTT. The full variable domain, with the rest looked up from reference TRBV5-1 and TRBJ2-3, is KAGVTQTPRYLIKTRGQQVTLSCSPISGHRSVSWYQQTPGQGLQFLFEYFSETQRNKGNFPGRFSGRQFSNSRSEMNVSTLELGDSALYLCASSRRQGTDTQYFGPGTRLTVL.